The source of this T cell receptor (beta chain) is a study of T cells after yellow fever vaccination. Study-wide results and caveats: Contaminants from the bulk population, in the form of abundant clonotypes, could be found in FACS-sorted repertoires.

Using its own MiXCR run on the 5' RACE reads, TCRdb lists one record per CDR3 protein. The sample shows hundreds of thousands of distinct CDR3 sequences, approximately 13% of them seen only once. CDR3 size: 11 residues. V lost 8 bases and J lost 7, with 12 bases in between. The germline V gene encodes CDR1 SQVTM and CDR2 ANQGSEA. As concerns this clonotype: Its target is not known.

The chain joins TRBV29-1 to TRBJ2-1; D is tentatively TRBD1 or TRBD2 (5 bases each). The receptor was isolated from a man aged 25-45 years who received the YFV17D yellow fever vaccine. Sequenced here: PBMCs, sampled on the day of the yellow fever booster vaccination. The CDR3 DNA sequence: TGCAGCTCCCCCGAGGGGAATGAGCAGTTCTTC. Residues: CSSPEGNEQFF.